This T cell receptor (beta chain) was recorded in a study of vaccination effects on CD4 cells after COVID-19. Only in-frame clones appear in the TCRdb table, and some are missing; sequencing was by immunoSEQ multiplex PCR. The data contain about 66,000 clones, around four fifths of them seen just once; the ten biggest clones take up around 0.95%. Per the germline V gene, CDR1 is SGHRS and CDR2 is YFSETQ. J lost 4 bases, V lost 1 base, and 11 bases had no gene match. CDR3 length: 17 residues. Sequencing was preceded by expansion of antigen-specific CD4+ T cells with viral peptide pools in the ViraFEST assay. Subsequent to a culture period of 10 days, CD4+ T cells were isolated. Two-dose BNT162b2 or mRNA-1273 vaccination was given to participants. Every well housed two million PBMC, which grew in culture alongside about 11 IU/ml IL-2 and 10 ug/ml peptides. Half-medium exchanges with IL-2 medium took place on days 3 and 7.

Of note for this clone: Antigen specificity is unknown.

The sequenced sample was CD4+ T cells from PBMCs cultured with HCoV-OC43 spike peptides, obtained after COVID-19 vaccination. Specified subset: HCoV-OC43 spike overlapping peptide pool stimulation. The receptor was derived from a human donor who received a COVID-19 vaccine. The chain carries TRBV5-1 and TRBJ2-5; 9 bases match TRBD2. DNA of the CDR3: TGCGCCAGCAGCTTGAGTAATGGACTAGCGATATCAGAGACCCAGTACTTC. Amino acids: CASSLSNGLAISETQYF.